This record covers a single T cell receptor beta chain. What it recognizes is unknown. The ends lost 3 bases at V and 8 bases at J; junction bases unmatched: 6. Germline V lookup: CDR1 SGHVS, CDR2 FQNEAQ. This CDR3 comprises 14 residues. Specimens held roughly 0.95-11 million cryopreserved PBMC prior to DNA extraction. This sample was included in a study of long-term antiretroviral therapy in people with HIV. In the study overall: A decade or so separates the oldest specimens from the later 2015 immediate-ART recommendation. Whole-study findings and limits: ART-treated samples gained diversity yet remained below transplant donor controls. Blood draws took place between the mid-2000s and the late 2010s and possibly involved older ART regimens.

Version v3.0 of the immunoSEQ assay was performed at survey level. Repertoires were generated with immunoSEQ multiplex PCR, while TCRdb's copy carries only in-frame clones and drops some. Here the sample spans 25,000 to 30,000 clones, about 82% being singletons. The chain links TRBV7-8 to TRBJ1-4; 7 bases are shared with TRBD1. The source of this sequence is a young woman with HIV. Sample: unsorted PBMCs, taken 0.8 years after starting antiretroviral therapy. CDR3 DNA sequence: TGTGCCAGCAGCTTCGGGCAGGGGGGGGAAAAACTGTTTTTT. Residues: CASSFGQGGEKLFF.